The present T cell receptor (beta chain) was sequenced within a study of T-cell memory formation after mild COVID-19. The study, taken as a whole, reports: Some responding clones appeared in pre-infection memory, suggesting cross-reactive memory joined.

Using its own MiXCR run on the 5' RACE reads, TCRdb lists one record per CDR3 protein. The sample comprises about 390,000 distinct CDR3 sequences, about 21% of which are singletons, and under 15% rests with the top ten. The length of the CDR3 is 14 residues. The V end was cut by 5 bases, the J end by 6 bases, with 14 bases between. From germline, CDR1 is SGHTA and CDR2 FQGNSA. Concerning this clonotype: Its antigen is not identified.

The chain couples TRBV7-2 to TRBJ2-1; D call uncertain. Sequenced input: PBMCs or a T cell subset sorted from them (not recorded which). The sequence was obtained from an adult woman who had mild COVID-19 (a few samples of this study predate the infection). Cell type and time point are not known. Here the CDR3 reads CASSPYGSSNEQFF. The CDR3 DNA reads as TGTGCCAGCAGCCCTTACGGATCTAGCAATGAGCAGTTCTTC.